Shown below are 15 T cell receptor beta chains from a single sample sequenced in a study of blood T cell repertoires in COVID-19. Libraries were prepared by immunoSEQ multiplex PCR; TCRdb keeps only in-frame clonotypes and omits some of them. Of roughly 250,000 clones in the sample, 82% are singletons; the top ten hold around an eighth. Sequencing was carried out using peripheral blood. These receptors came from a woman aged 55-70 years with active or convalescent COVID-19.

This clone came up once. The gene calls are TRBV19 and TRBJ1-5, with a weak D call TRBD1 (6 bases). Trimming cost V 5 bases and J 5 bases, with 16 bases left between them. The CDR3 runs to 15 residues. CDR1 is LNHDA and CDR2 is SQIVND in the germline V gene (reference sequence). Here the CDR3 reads CASSDRNRRYQPQHF. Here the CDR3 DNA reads TGTGCCAGTAGTGACAGGAACCGAAGATATCAGCCCCAGCATTTT.

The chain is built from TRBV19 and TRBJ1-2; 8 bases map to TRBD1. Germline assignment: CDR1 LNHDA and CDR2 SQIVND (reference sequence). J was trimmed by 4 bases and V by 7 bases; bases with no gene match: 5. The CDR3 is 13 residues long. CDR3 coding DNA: TGTGCCAGTAACGACAGGGGAGGCTATGGCTACACCTTC. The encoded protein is CASNDRGGYGYTF.

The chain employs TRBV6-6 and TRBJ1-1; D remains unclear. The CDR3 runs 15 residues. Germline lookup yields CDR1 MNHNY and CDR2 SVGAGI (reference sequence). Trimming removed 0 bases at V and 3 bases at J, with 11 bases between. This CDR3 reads CASSYSKGGDTEAFF. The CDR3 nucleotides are TGTGCCAGCAGTTACTCGAAAGGCGGGGACACTGAAGCTTTCTTT.

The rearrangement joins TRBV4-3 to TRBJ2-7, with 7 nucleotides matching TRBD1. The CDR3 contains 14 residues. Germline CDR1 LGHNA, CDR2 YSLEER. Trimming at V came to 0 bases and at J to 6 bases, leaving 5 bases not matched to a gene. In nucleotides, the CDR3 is TGCGCCAGCAGCCAAGATGCGACAGGGCGCGAGCAGTACTTC. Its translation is CASSQDATGREQYF.

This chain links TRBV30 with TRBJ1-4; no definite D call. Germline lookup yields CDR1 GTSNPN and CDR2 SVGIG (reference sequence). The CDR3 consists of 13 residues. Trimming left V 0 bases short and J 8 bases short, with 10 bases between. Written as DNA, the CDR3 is TGTGCCTGGAGTGTATTTTCCCAGGAAAAACTGTTTTTT. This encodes CAWSVFSQEKLFF.

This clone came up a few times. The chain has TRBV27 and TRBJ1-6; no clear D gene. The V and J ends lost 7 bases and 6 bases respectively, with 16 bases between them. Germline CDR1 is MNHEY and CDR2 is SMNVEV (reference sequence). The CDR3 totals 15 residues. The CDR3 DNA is TGTGCCAGCAAGTCTCGCGGGCTTTCTAATTCACCCCTCCACTTT. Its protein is CASKSRGLSNSPLHF.

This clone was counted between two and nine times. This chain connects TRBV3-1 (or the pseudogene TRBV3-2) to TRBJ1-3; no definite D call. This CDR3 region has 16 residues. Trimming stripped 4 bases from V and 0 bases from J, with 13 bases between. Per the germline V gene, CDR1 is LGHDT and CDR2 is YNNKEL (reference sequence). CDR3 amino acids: CASSRRASLSGNTIYF. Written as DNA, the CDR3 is TGTGCCAGCAGCCGGAGGGCAAGCCTCTCTGGAAACACCATATATTTT.

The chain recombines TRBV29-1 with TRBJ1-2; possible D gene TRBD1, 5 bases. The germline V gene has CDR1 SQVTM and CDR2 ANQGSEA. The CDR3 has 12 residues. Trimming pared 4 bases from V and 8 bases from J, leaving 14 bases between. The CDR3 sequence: CSVGQQGYGYTF. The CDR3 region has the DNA TGCAGCGTTGGACAGCAGGGATACGGCTACACCTTC.

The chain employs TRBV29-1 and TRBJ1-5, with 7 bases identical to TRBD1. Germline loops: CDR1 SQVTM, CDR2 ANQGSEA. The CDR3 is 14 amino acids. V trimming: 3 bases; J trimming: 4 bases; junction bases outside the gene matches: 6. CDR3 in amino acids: CSVEEGAGNQPQHF. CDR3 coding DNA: TGCAGCGTTGAGGAGGGGGCCGGTAATCAGCCCCAGCATTTT.

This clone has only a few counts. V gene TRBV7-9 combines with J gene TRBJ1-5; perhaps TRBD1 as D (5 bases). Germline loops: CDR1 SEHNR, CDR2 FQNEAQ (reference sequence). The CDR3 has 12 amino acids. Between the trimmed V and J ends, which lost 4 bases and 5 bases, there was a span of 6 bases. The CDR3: CASSSGDQPQHF. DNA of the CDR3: TGTGCCAGCAGCTCGGGGGATCAGCCCCAGCATTTT.

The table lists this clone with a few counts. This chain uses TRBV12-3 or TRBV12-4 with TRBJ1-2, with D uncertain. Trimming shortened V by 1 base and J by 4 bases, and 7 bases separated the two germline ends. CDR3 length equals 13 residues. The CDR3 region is CASSLDTGYGYTF. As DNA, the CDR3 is TGTGCCAGCAGTTTAGATACTGGCTATGGCTACACCTTC.

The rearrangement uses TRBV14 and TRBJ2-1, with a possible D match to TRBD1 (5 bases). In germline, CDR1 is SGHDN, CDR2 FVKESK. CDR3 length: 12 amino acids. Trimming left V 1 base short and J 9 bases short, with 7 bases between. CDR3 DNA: TGTGCCAGCAGCCAAGTACAGGTTGAGCAGTTCTTC. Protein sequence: CASSQVQVEQFF.

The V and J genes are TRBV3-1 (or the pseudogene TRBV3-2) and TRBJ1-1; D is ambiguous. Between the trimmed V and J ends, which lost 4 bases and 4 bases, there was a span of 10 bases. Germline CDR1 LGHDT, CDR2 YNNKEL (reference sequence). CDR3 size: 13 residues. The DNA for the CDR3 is TGTGCCAGCAGCCTGACTCAGCCCACTGAAGCTTTCTTT. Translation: CASSLTQPTEAFF.

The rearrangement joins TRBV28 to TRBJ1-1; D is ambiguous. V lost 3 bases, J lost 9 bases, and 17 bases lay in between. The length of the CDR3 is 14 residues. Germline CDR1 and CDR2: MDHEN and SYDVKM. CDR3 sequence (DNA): TGTGCCAGCAGTTTCTTAGGCGGGGAAATTAAAGCTTTCTTT. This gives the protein CASSFLGGEIKAFF. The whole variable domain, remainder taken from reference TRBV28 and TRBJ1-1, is DVKVTQSSRYLVKRTGEKVFLECVQDMDHENMFWYRQDPGLGLRLIYFSYDVKMKEKGDIPEGYSVSREKKERFSLILESASTNQTSMYLCASSFLGGEIKAFFGQGTRLTVV.

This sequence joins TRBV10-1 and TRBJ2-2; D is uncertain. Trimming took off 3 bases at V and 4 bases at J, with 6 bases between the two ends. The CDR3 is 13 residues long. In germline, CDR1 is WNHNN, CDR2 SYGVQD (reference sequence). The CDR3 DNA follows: TGCGCCAGCAGTGATCAACTCACCGGGGAGCTGTTTTTT. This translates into CASSDQLTGELFF.